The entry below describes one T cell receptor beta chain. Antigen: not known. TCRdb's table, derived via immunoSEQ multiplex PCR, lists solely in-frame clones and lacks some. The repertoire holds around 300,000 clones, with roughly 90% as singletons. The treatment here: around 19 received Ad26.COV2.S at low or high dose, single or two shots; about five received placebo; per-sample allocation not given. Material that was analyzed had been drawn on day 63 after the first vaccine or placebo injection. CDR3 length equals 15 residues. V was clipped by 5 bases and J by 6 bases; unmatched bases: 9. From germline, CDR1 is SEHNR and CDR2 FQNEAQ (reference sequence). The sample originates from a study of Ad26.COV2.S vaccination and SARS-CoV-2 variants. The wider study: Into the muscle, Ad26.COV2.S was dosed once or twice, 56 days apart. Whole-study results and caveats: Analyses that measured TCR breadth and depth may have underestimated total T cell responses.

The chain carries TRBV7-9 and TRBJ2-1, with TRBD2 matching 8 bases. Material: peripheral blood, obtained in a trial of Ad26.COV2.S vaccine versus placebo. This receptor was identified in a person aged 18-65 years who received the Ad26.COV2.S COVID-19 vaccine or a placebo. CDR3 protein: CASSLGLAGSNEQFF. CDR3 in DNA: TGTGCCAGCAGCCTTGGGCTAGCGGGTAGCAATGAGCAGTTCTTC.